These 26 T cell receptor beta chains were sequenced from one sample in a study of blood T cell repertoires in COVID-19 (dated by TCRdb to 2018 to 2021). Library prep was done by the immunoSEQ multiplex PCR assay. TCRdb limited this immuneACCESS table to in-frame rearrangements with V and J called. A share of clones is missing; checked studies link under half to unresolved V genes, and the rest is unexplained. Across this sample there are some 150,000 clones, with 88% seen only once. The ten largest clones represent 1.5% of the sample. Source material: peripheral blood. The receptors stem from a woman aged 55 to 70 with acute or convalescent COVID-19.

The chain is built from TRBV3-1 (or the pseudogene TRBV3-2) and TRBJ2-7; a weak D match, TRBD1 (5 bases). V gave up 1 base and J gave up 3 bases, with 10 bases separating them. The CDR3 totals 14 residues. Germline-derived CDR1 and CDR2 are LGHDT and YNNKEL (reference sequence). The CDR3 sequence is CASSQADILYEQYF. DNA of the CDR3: TGTGCCAGCAGCCAAGCGGACATACTCTACGAGCAGTACTTC.

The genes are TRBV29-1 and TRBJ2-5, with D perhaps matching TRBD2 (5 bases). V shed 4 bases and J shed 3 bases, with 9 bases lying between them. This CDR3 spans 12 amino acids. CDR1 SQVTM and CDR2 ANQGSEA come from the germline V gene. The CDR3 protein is CSVVPAEETQYF. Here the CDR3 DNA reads TGCAGCGTTGTGCCAGCGGAAGAGACCCAGTACTTC.

CDR3 in amino acids: CASSPAGRMNTEAFF. The DNA of the CDR3 is TGCGCCAGCAGCCCGGCGGGACGGATGAACACTGAAGCTTTCTTT. This chain uses TRBV4-3 with TRBJ1-1, with a tentative D call TRBD1 (5 bases). This CDR3 region has 15 residues. The V and J ends lost 4 bases and 0 bases respectively, with 12 bases between them. Germline CDR1 reads LGHNA; CDR2 reads YSLEER.

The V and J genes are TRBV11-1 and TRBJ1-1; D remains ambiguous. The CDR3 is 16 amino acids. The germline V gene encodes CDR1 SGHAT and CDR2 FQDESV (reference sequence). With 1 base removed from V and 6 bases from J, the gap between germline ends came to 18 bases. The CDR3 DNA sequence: TGTGCCAGCAGCTTAGAATGGGCGGGAGTGGGATCTGAAGCTTTCTTT. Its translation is CASSLEWAGVGSEAFF.

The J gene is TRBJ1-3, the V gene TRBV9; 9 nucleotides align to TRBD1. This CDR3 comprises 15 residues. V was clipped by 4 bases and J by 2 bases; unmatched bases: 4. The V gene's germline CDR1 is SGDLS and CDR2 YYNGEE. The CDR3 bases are TGTGCCAGCAGCACAAGACAGGGGGCTGGAAACACCATATATTTT. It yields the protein CASSTRQGAGNTIYF.

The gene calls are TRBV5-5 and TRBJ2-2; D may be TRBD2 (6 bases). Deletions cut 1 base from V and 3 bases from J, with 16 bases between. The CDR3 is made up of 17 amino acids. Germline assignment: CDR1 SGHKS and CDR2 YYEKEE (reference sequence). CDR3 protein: CASSLHIVGGYTGELFF. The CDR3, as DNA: TGTGCCAGCAGCTTGCATATAGTGGGGGGATACACCGGGGAGCTGTTTTTT. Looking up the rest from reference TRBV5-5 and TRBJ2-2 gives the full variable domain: DAGVTQSPTHLIKTRGQQVTLRCSPISGHKSVSWYQQVLGQGPQFIFQYYEKEERGRGNFPDRFSARQFPNYSSELNVNALLLGDSALYLCASSLHIVGGYTGELFFGEGSRLTVL.

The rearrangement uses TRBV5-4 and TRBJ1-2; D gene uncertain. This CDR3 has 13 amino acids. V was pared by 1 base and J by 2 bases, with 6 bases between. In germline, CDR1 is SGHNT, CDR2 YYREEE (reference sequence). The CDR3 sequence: CASSLPGNYGYTF. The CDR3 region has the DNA TGTGCCAGCAGCTTGCCAGGAAACTATGGCTACACCTTC.

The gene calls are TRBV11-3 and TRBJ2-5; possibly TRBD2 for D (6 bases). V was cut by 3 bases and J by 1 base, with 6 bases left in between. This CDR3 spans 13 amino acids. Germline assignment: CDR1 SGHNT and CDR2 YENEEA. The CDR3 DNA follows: TGTGCCAGCAGCTTCGGGAGCCAAGAGACCCAGTACTTC. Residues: CASSFGSQETQYF.

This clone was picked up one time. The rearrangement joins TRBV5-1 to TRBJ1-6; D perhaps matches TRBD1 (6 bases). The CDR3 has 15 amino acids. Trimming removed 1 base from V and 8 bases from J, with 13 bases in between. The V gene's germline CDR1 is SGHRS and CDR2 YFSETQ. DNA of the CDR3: TGCGCCAGCAGCTTGAAGGGGGGGCCCGATTCACCCCTCCACTTT. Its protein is CASSLKGGPDSPLHF.

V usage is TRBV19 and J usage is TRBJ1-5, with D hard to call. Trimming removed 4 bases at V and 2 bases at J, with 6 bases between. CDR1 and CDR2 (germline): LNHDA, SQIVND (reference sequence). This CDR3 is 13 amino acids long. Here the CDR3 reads CASSSTGNQPQHF. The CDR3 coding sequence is TGTGCCAGTAGTAGTACAGGCAATCAGCCCCAGCATTTT. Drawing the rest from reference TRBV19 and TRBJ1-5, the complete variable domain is DGGITQSPKYLFRKEGQNVTLSCEQNLNHDAMYWYRQDPGQGLRLIYYSQIVNDFQKGDIAEGYSVSREKKESFPLTVTSAQKNPTAFYLCASSSTGNQPQHFGDGTRLSIL.

This chain's CDR3 is CASRAGFSSPLHF. The CDR3 coding sequence is TGTGCCAGCAGAGCCGGGTTTAGTTCACCCCTCCACTTT. The chain is built from TRBV27 and TRBJ1-6; no clear D gene. Trimming pared 6 bases from V and 9 bases from J, leaving 12 bases between. Germline V gene sequence: CDR1 MNHEY, CDR2 SMNVEV (reference sequence). The CDR3 covers 13 residues.

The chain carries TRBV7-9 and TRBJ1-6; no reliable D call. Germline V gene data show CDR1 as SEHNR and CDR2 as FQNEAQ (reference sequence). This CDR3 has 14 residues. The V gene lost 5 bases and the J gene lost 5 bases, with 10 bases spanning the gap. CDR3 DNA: TGTGCCAGCAGCCTTTTCGGGGATAATTCACCCCTCCACTTT. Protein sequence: CASSLFGDNSPLHF.

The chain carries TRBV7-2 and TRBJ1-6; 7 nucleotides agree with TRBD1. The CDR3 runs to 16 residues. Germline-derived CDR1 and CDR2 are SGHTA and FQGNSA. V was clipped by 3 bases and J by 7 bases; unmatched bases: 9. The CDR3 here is CASSFRGGQVNSPLHF. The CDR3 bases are TGTGCCAGCAGCTTTAGGGGTGGACAGGTAAATTCACCCCTCCACTTT.

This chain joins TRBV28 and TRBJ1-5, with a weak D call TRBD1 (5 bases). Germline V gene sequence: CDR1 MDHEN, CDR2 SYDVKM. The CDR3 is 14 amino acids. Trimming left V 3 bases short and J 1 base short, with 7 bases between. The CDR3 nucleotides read TGTGCCAGCAGTTTCGGGGGGAGCAATCAGCCCCAGCATTTT. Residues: CASSFGGSNQPQHF.

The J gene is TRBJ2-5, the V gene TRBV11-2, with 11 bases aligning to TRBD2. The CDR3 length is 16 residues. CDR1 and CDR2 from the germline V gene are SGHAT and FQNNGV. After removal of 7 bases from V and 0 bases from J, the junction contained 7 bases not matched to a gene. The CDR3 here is CASKSRTSGYQETQYF. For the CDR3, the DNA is TGTGCCAGCAAATCTCGGACTAGCGGGTACCAAGAGACCCAGTACTTC.

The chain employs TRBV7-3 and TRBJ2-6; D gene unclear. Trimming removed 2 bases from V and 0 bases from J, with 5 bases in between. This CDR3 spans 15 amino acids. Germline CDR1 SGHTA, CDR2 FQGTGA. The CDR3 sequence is CASSLQASGANVLTF. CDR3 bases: TGTGCCAGCAGCTTACAGGCCTCTGGGGCCAACGTCCTGACTTTC.

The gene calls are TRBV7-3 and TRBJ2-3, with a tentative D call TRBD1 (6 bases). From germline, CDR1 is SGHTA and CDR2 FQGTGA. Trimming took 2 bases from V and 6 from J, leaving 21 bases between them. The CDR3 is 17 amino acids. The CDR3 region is CASSLLFLGAGEDTQYF. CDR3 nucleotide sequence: TGTGCCAGCAGCTTATTATTTCTGGGGGCAGGGGAGGATACGCAGTATTTT.

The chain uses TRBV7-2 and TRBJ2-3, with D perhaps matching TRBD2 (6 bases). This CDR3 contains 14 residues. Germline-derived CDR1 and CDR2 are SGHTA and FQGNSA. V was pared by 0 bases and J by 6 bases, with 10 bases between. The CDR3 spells CASSLARGVDTQYF. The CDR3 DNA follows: TGTGCCAGCAGCTTAGCACGCGGGGTGGATACGCAGTATTTT. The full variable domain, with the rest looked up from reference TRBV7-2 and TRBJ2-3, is GAGVSQSPSNKVTEKGKDVELRCDPISGHTALYWYRQSLGQGLEFLIYFQGNSAPDKSGLPSDRFSAERTGGSVSTLTIQRTQQEDSAVYLCASSLARGVDTQYFGPGTRLTVL.

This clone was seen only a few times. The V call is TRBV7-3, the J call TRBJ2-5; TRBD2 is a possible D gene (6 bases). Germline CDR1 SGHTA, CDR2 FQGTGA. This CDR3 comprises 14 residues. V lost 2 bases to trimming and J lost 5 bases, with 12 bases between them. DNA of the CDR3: TGTGCCAGCAGCTTAGGTCCAGGGAGGGAGACCCAGTACTTC. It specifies CASSLGPGRETQYF.

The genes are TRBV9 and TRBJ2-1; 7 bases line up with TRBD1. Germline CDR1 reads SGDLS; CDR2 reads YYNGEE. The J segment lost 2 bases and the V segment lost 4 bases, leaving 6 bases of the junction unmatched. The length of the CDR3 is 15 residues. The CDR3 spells CASSPRTGTYNEQFF. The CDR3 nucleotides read TGTGCCAGCAGCCCACGGACAGGAACCTACAATGAGCAGTTCTTC.

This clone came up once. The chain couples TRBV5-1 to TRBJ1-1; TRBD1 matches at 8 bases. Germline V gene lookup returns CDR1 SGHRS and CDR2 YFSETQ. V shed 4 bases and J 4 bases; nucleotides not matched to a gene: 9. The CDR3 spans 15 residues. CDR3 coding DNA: TGCGCCAGCAGCGCACAGGGGGTTGAGAGCACTGAAGCTTTCTTT. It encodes CASSAQGVESTEAFF.

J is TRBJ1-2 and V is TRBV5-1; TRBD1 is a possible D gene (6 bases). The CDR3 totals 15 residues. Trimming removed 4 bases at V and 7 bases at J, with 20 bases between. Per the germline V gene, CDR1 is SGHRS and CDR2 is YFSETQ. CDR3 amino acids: CASSLVGAEKAGYTF. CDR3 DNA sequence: TGCGCCAGCAGCCTGGTGGGGGCCGAGAAGGCTGGCTACACCTTC.

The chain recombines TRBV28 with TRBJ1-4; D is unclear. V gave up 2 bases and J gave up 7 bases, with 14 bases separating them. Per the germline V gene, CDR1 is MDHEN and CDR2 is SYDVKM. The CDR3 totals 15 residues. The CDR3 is CASSLGESRGEKLFF. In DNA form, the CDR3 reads TGTGCCAGCAGTTTAGGGGAGAGCCGGGGTGAAAAACTGTTTTTT. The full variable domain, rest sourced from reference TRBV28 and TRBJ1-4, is DVKVTQSSRYLVKRTGEKVFLECVQDMDHENMFWYRQDPGLGLRLIYFSYDVKMKEKGDIPEGYSVSREKKERFSLILESASTNQTSMYLCASSLGESRGEKLFFGSGTQLSVL.

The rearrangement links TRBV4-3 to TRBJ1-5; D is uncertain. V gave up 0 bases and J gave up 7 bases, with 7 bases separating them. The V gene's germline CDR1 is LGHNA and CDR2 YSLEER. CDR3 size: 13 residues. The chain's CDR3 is CASSQDEGQPQHF. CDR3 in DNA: TGCGCCAGCAGCCAAGATGAGGGACAGCCCCAGCATTTT.

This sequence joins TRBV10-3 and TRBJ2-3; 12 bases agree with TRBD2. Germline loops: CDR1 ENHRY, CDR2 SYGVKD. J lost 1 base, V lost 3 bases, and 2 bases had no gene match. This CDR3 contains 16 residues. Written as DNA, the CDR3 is TGTGCCATCAGTGACCGGACTAGCGGGGGCACAGATACGCAGTATTTT. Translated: CAISDRTSGGTDTQYF.

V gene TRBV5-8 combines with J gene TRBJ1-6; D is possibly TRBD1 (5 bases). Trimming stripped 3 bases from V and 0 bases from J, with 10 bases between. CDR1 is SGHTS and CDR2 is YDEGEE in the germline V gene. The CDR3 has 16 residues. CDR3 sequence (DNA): TGTGCCAGCAGCTGGGGGGGGAGCTCCTATAATTCACCCCTCCACTTT. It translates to CASSWGGSSYNSPLHF. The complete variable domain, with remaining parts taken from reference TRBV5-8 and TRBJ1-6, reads EAGVTQSPTHLIKTRGQQATLRCSPISGHTSVYWYQQALGLGLQFLLWYDEGEERNRGNFPPRFSGRQFPNYSSELNVNALELEDSALYLCASSWGGSSYNSPLHFGNGTRLTVT.